This T cell receptor (beta chain) was captured in a study of T cells after yellow fever vaccination. CDR1 and CDR2 (germline): MNHEY, SMNVEV (reference sequence). The V and J ends lost 3 bases and 6 bases, in that order; junction bases with no gene match: 11. The CDR3 has 15 amino acids. Each CDR3 protein is one row after TCRdb ran MiXCR on the 5' RACE reads. Among 200,000 to 300,000 distinct CDR3 sequences listed, over 10% were seen once. This chain connects TRBV27 to TRBJ2-7, with 7 bases lining up with TRBD1. Sequences were derived from CD4+ T cells sorted from PBMCs, sampled 45 days after the yellow fever booster vaccination. The TCR comes from a man aged 25-45 years who received the YFV17D yellow fever vaccine. The CDR3 bases are TGTGCCAGCAGTTTTTCGGACAGGATATCAGGCGAGCAGTACTTC. The encoded protein is CASSFSDRISGEQYF.